The rows below give T cell receptor beta chains drawn from one sample of a study of blood T cell repertoires in COVID-19. Profiled with immunoSEQ multiplex PCR; TCRdb holds only in-frame clones, not every one. The profile shows 35,000 to 50,000 clones, roughly 73% of them singletons. The sample consisted of peripheral blood. The receptors come from an elderly man with acute or convalescent COVID-19. Each CDR3 is given with its conserved first and last residue. Fields, in order: CDR3 protein, CDR3 DNA, V gene, clone size, J gene, D gene. The D gene is left open where the match is weak. Part of the rows lack a size; the others show once, few, many or a class for expanded clones.

CDR3aa: CAWTRTGKDEQYF; CDR3nt: TGTGCCTGGACCCGAACAGGAAAGGACGAGCAGTACTTC; v_gene: TRBV30; abundance: -; j_gene: TRBJ2-7; d_gene: -
CDR3aa: CASSVAGLAPGELFF; CDR3nt: TGTGCCAGCAGCGTAGCGGGACTAGCCCCCGGGGAGCTGTTTTTT; v_gene: TRBV9; abundance: -; j_gene: TRBJ2-2; d_gene: TRBD2
CDR3aa: CASSLGGGGEQFF; CDR3nt: TGTGCCAGCAGTTTAGGTGGGGGGGGTGAGCAGTTCTTC; v_gene: TRBV12-3/TRBV12-4; abundance: -; j_gene: TRBJ2-1; d_gene: TRBD2
CDR3aa: CASSRRDRQETQYF; CDR3nt: TGTGCCAGCAGCCGACGGGACAGACAAGAGACCCAGTACTTC; v_gene: TRBV7-8; abundance: -; j_gene: TRBJ2-5; d_gene: TRBD1
CDR3aa: CASRIPTGIFNQPQHF; CDR3nt: TGTGCCAGCAGAATCCCGACAGGGATTTTCAATCAGCCCCAGCATTTT; v_gene: TRBV28; abundance: -; j_gene: TRBJ1-5; d_gene: TRBD1
CDR3aa: CASSPRDYGYTF; CDR3nt: TGTGCCAGCAGTCCTCGGGACTATGGCTACACCTTC; v_gene: TRBV28; abundance: -; j_gene: TRBJ1-2; d_gene: -
CDR3aa: CASSTAREYSYEQYF; CDR3nt: TGTGCCAGCAGTACCGCGAGAGAGTACTCCTACGAGCAGTACTTC; v_gene: TRBV7-9; abundance: -; j_gene: TRBJ2-7; d_gene: -
CDR3aa: CASRLDRGPYNEQFF; CDR3nt: TGCGCCAGCAGACTAGACAGGGGGCCTTACAATGAGCAGTTCTTC; v_gene: TRBV5-1; abundance: -; j_gene: TRBJ2-1; d_gene: TRBD1
CDR3aa: CASSVQGLATQYF; CDR3nt: TGTGCCAGCAGTGTTCAGGGGCTGGCGACCCAGTACTTC; v_gene: TRBV2; abundance: -; j_gene: TRBJ2-5; d_gene: -
CDR3aa: CASSPNSGRGYEQYF; CDR3nt: TGTGCCAGCTCGCCCAACAGCGGGAGGGGATACGAGCAGTACTTC; v_gene: TRBV18; abundance: -; j_gene: TRBJ2-7; d_gene: TRBD2
CDR3aa: CSFLAGTDTQYF; CDR3nt: TGCAGCTTTCTGGCGGGCACAGATACGCAGTATTTT; v_gene: TRBV29-1; abundance: many; j_gene: TRBJ2-3; d_gene: -
CDR3aa: CASSDSNKSYTF; CDR3nt: TGTGCCAGCAGTGACAGTAATAAGAGCTACACCTTC; v_gene: TRBV6-1; abundance: -; j_gene: TRBJ1-2; d_gene: -
CDR3aa: CASSSVRTGGETQYF; CDR3nt: TGTGCCAGCAGCTCGGTACGGACAGGGGGGGAGACCCAGTACTTC; v_gene: TRBV7-2; abundance: -; j_gene: TRBJ2-5; d_gene: TRBD1
CDR3aa: CASSLGPGGRDTQYF; CDR3nt: TGTGCCAGCAGCTTGGGCCCGGGGGGAAGAGATACGCAGTATTTT; v_gene: TRBV5-5; abundance: -; j_gene: TRBJ2-3; d_gene: TRBD2
CDR3aa: CASSSPLTGTYNEQFF; CDR3nt: TGTGCCAGTAGTTCCCCCCTGACAGGGACCTACAATGAGCAGTTCTTC; v_gene: TRBV19; abundance: -; j_gene: TRBJ2-1; d_gene: TRBD1
CDR3aa: CAGTGEKTEAFF; CDR3nt: TGTGCCGGAACAGGGGAAAAAACTGAAGCTTTCTTT; v_gene: TRBV2; abundance: -; j_gene: TRBJ1-1; d_gene: TRBD1
CDR3aa: CSVGDGLYGYTF; CDR3nt: TGCAGCGTTGGAGACGGACTCTATGGCTACACCTTC; v_gene: TRBV29-1; abundance: -; j_gene: TRBJ1-2; d_gene: -
CDR3aa: CASSEGQLKNIQYF; CDR3nt: TGTGCCAGCAGTGAAGGACAGCTAAAAAACATTCAGTACTTC; v_gene: TRBV6-1; abundance: -; j_gene: TRBJ2-4; d_gene: -
CDR3aa: CASSTGQGKTEAFF; CDR3nt: TGTGCCAGTAGTACAGGACAGGGAAAGACTGAAGCTTTCTTT; v_gene: TRBV19; abundance: -; j_gene: TRBJ1-1; d_gene: TRBD1
CDR3aa: CASSTDRGTTNEKLFF; CDR3nt: TGTGCCAGCAGTACCGACAGGGGTACAACTAATGAAAAACTGTTTTTT; v_gene: TRBV28; abundance: -; j_gene: TRBJ1-4; d_gene: TRBD1
CDR3aa: CASSNAGTRLNEQFF; CDR3nt: TGTGCCAGCAGCAATGCCGGGACTAGACTCAATGAGCAGTTCTTC; v_gene: TRBV7-2; abundance: few; j_gene: TRBJ2-1; d_gene: TRBD2
CDR3aa: CASSLGAGGEQFF; CDR3nt: TGCGCCAGCAGCTTGGGGGCGGGGGGCGAGCAGTTCTTC; v_gene: TRBV5-1; abundance: -; j_gene: TRBJ2-1; d_gene: TRBD2
CDR3aa: CASSWGSGSPRETQYF; CDR3nt: TGTGCCAGCAGCTGGGGTAGCGGGAGCCCCAGGGAGACCCAGTACTTC; v_gene: TRBV11-2; abundance: -; j_gene: TRBJ2-5; d_gene: TRBD2
CDR3aa: CASSRTANTEAFF; CDR3nt: TGTGCCAGCAGTCGGACAGCGAACACTGAAGCTTTCTTT; v_gene: TRBV2; abundance: -; j_gene: TRBJ1-1; d_gene: -
CDR3aa: CSVERLAGVNEQFF; CDR3nt: TGCAGCGTTGAAAGACTAGCGGGAGTTAATGAGCAGTTCTTC; v_gene: TRBV29-1; abundance: -; j_gene: TRBJ2-1; d_gene: TRBD2
CDR3aa: CASSISSGLRSDEQFF; CDR3nt: TGTGCCAGTAGTATTTCTAGCGGTCTGCGTTCGGATGAGCAGTTCTTC; v_gene: TRBV19; abundance: -; j_gene: TRBJ2-1; d_gene: TRBD2
CDR3aa: CATSRVAGDPFF; CDR3nt: TGTGCCACCAGCAGGGTAGCGGGAGATCCGTTCTTC; v_gene: TRBV15; abundance: few; j_gene: TRBJ2-1; d_gene: TRBD2
CDR3aa: CASSGQSRGQPQHF; CDR3nt: TGTGCCAGCAGTGGACAGTCTCGGGGTCAGCCCCAGCATTTT; v_gene: TRBV6-6; abundance: -; j_gene: TRBJ1-5; d_gene: -
CDR3aa: CASSQEYNYEQYF; CDR3nt: TGCGCCAGCAGCCAAGAATACAACTACGAGCAGTACTTC; v_gene: TRBV4-1; abundance: few; j_gene: TRBJ2-7; d_gene: -
CDR3aa: CATLAGGAYNEQFF; CDR3nt: TGTGCCACCTTAGCGGGAGGCGCCTACAATGAGCAGTTCTTC; v_gene: TRBV19; abundance: -; j_gene: TRBJ2-1; d_gene: TRBD2
CDR3aa: CASSLPFGTRTIRQYF; CDR3nt: TGTGCCAGCAGCTTGCCTTTCGGGACTAGGACTATTCGGCAGTACTTC; v_gene: TRBV5-6; abundance: -; j_gene: TRBJ2-7; d_gene: TRBD2